The 18 T cell receptor beta chains reported below all come from one sample, sequenced in a study of shared clonotypes between healthy human individuals. The data were produced by immunoSEQ multiplex PCR, yet TCRdb's version contains in-frame clones alone and is incomplete. The sample contains about 380,000 clones, about 96% of which appear only once. The sequenced sample consisted of memory CD8+ T cells sorted from blood. Subset meaning: CD45RO+ cells pooled with CCR7-negative TemRA cells. These receptors were collected from a man younger than 40 in good health.

Concerning this clone itself: The sample carries other DNA sequences with the same CDR3. The rearrangement joins TRBV20-1 to TRBJ2-5; D remains ambiguous. Deletions cut 6 bases from V and 3 bases from J, with 8 bases between. The CDR3 runs to 11 residues. Germline V gene lookup returns CDR1 DFQATT and CDR2 SNEGSKA (reference sequence). This CDR3 reads CSATEKETQYF. In DNA form, the CDR3 reads TGCAGTGCCACTGAAAAAGAGACCCAGTACTTC.

The rearrangement joins TRBV7-9 to TRBJ2-7; D uncertain. CDR1 and CDR2 (germline): SEHNR, FQNEAQ (reference sequence). V was trimmed by 1 base and J by 1 base, leaving 5 bases between them. The CDR3 runs to 13 residues. The CDR3 is CASSLGLSYEQYF. The CDR3, as DNA: TGTGCCAGCAGCTTAGGTCTTTCCTACGAGCAGTACTTC.

The rearrangement joins TRBV5-1 to TRBJ2-5, with TRBD2 matching 7 bases. This CDR3 is built from 15 residues. After removal of 0 bases from V and 1 base from J, the junction contained 3 bases not matched to a gene. Per the germline V gene, CDR1 is SGHRS and CDR2 is YFSETQ. The CDR3 bases are TGCGCCAGCAGCTTGGGGACTAGTGCCCAAGAGACCCAGTACTTC. Protein: CASSLGTSAQETQYF.

This chain connects TRBV7-9 to TRBJ1-5; no definite D call. Trimming took off 1 base at V and 3 bases at J, with 10 bases between the two ends. CDR1 is SEHNR, CDR2 FQNEAQ, per germline (reference sequence). This CDR3 is 15 amino acids long. CDR3 DNA sequence: TGTGCCAGCAGCTTAGGGGGAGGAGTCAATCAGCCCCAGCATTTT. Translated, it gives CASSLGGGVNQPQHF.

CDR3 amino acids: CASSPISGTSYEQYF. The CDR3 DNA reads as TGTGCCAGCAGCCCAATTAGCGGGACCTCCTACGAGCAGTACTTC. This chain links TRBV14 with TRBJ2-7; TRBD2 matches 8 bases. This CDR3 has 15 amino acids. Germline CDR1 and CDR2: SGHDN and FVKESK. With 4 bases clipped from V and 0 bases from J, the junction kept 5 bases outside the gene matches. Variable domain in full (rest from reference TRBV14 and TRBJ2-7): EAGVTQFPSHSVIEKGQTVTLRCDPISGHDNLYWYRRVMGKEIKFLLHFVKESKQDESGMPNNRFLAERTGGTYSTLKVQPAELEDSGVYFCASSPISGTSYEQYFGPGTRLTVT.

The chain couples TRBV11-2 to TRBJ2-7; D gene unclear. The germline V gene has CDR1 SGHAT and CDR2 FQNNGV. V lost 1 base, J lost 1 base, and 2 bases lay in between. This CDR3 is 12 amino acids long. This chain's CDR3 is CASSLVSYEQYF. The CDR3, as DNA: TGTGCCAGCAGCTTAGTTTCCTACGAGCAGTACTTC.

The chain joins TRBV28 to TRBJ2-7; perhaps TRBD1 as D (5 bases). Germline CDR1 MDHEN, CDR2 SYDVKM. This CDR3 comprises 14 residues. Trimming shortened V by 0 bases and J by 2 bases, and 8 bases separated the two germline ends. CDR3 region: CASSLWTATYEQYF. The DNA of the CDR3 is TGTGCCAGCAGTTTATGGACAGCTACCTACGAGCAGTACTTC.

This chain uses TRBV7-9 with TRBJ2-3, with D possibly being TRBD2 (5 bases). V lost 2 bases, J lost 2 bases, and 20 bases lay in between. The germline V gene has CDR1 SEHNR and CDR2 FQNEAQ (reference sequence). This CDR3 contains 18 residues. The CDR3 DNA reads TGTGCCAGCAGCTTATTGGTTCCCCGAGGGAGTGTCACAGATACGCAGTATTTT. Its protein product is CASSLLVPRGSVTDTQYF.

This clone was observed a single time. The J gene is TRBJ2-4, the V gene TRBV7-8, with 14 bases identical to TRBD2. With 1 base clipped from V and 1 base from J, the junction kept 12 bases outside the gene matches. The germline CDR1 and CDR2 sequences are SGHVS and FQNEAQ. This CDR3 contains 21 residues. The CDR3 region is CASSLGFLRLAGGPAKNIQYF. In nucleotides, the CDR3 is TGTGCCAGCAGCTTAGGGTTCCTCAGACTAGCGGGAGGGCCTGCCAAAAACATTCAGTACTTC.

The CDR3 DNA reads as TGTGCCAGCAGGGCGAGAGCGGGAGGGCCGGGGGGCACCGGGGAGCTGTTTTTT. As protein: CASRARAGGPGGTGELFF. The chain is built from TRBV2 and TRBJ2-2, with 10 bases lining up with TRBD2. This CDR3 is 18 amino acids long. Unmatched junction bases numbered 14, after V lost 6 bases and J lost 4 bases. Germline V CDR1 and CDR2: SNHLY, FYNNEI.

The chain combines TRBV4-1 with TRBJ2-1, with TRBD2 identical over 10 bases. CDR1 and CDR2 from the germline V gene are MGHRA and YSYEKL. Losses at the gene ends were 6 bases for V and 0 bases for J; bases not matched to a gene: 11. The CDR3 consists of 18 residues. The CDR3 spells CASSTSGRAFDSYNEQFF. The CDR3 DNA reads TGCGCCAGCAGTACCAGCGGGAGGGCCTTTGACTCCTACAATGAGCAGTTCTTC.

The gene calls are TRBV5-5 and TRBJ2-4; either TRBD1 or TRBD2 may supply D (5 bases each). The V gene's germline CDR1 is SGHKS and CDR2 YYEKEE (reference sequence). Trimming cost V 0 bases and J 1 base, with 14 bases left between them. The CDR3 contains 17 residues. The CDR3 DNA follows: TGTGCCAGCAGCTTGGCCGGGGCTAGAGGCGCCAAAAACATTCAGTACTTC. This encodes CASSLAGARGAKNIQYF.

This chain joins TRBV7-2 and TRBJ2-4; 9 nucleotides agree with TRBD2. Germline loops: CDR1 SGHTA, CDR2 FQGNSA. This CDR3 spans 19 amino acids. The V gene end was trimmed by 1 base and the J gene end by 1 base; junction bases not matched to a gene: 11. This chain's CDR3 is CASSLGGFAGTSAKNIQYF. The CDR3 region has the DNA TGTGCCAGCAGCTTAGGGGGGTTTGCCGGGACTAGCGCCAAAAACATTCAGTACTTC. Combining the CDR3 with reference TRBV7-2 and TRBJ2-4 gives the whole variable domain GAGVSQSPSNKVTEKGKDVELRCDPISGHTALYWYRQSLGQGLEFLIYFQGNSAPDKSGLPSDRFSAERTGGSVSTLTIQRTQQEDSAVYLCASSLGGFAGTSAKNIQYFGAGTRLSVL.

V usage is TRBV6-1 and J usage is TRBJ1-5; TRBD1 is a possible D gene (6 bases). This CDR3 region has 14 residues. The V and J ends lost 7 bases and 5 bases respectively, with 15 bases between them. Germline CDR1 and CDR2: MNHNS and SASEGT. CDR3 DNA: TGTGCCAGCACTATATTGGGGGGCGATCAGCCCCAGCATTTT. It specifies CASTILGGDQPQHF.

This chain uses TRBV7-8 with TRBJ2-3; unclear D gene. Germline loops: CDR1 SGHVS, CDR2 FQNEAQ. The CDR3 sequence is 16 residues long. Deletions cut 6 bases from V and 2 bases from J, with 18 bases between. CDR3 sequence: CASSEPDSPSTDTQYF. CDR3 DNA: TGTGCCAGCAGTGAGCCAGATTCTCCTTCCACAGATACGCAGTATTTT.

The chain carries TRBV27 and TRBJ2-2, with 13 bases that match TRBD2. J lost 2 bases, V lost 4 bases, and 13 bases had no gene match. The length of the CDR3 is 20 residues. Germline CDR1 and CDR2: MNHEY and SMNVEV (reference sequence). Written as DNA, the CDR3 is TGTGCCAGCAGTTCCCCTACAGGGACGGGACTAGCGGGAAACACCGGGGAGCTGTTTTTT. This translates into CASSSPTGTGLAGNTGELFF.

V usage is TRBV5-1 and J usage is TRBJ1-1; tentative D call: TRBD1 (6 bases). The germline CDR1 and CDR2 sequences are SGHRS and YFSETQ. The CDR3 covers 16 residues. The ends were cut back, 2 bases at V and 1 base at J, with 15 bases in the middle. CDR3 coding DNA: TGCGCCAGCAGCTTTTATGCCGACAGGTCGAACACTGAAGCTTTCTTT. This sequence encodes CASSFYADRSNTEAFF.

This rearrangement joins TRBV4-1 to TRBJ1-1, with 9 bases that match TRBD1. V lost 3 bases and J lost 0; bases outside the gene matches: 2. This CDR3 has 15 amino acids. From germline, CDR1 is MGHRA and CDR2 YSYEKL. CDR3 residues: CASSQGDRVNTEAFF. The CDR3 coding sequence is TGCGCCAGCAGCCAGGGGGACAGGGTGAACACTGAAGCTTTCTTT.